These 32 T cell receptor beta chains share one sample of origin, sequenced in a study of vaccination and CD4 T cells after COVID-19. Treatment described: 10-day PBMC culture with coronavirus spike peptide pools or control peptides (ViraFEST assay). Samples of CD4+ T cells were obtained from the unexposed donor before the COVID-19 pandemic (2011-2018). The Oncomine TCR Beta short-read assay generated sequence data from the DNA of cultured CD4+ T cells. Via MiXCR, TCRdb re-called the PCR reads, giving one row per CDR3 protein. The sample carries thousands of distinct CDR3 sequences, 27% recorded once. Their target antigens are unknown. The sample was CD4+ T cells from blood, cultured in vitro. These receptors originate from a human donor in good health.

V is TRBV6-1 and J is TRBJ2-1; 9 positions match TRBD2. The germline V gene encodes CDR1 MNHNS and CDR2 SASEGT. The CDR3 has 16 amino acids. Germline trimming cut 2 bases from V and 5 bases from J; bases unmatched to any gene: 7. In DNA, the CDR3 is TGTGCCAGCAGTGAACGGGTAGCGGGGGCCCACAATGAGCAGTTCTTC. This encodes CASSERVAGAHNEQFF.

The J gene is TRBJ1-1, the V gene TRBV11-1, with D maybe TRBD1 (6 bases). Germline-derived CDR1 and CDR2 are SGHAT and FQDESV (reference sequence). The CDR3 spans 14 residues. The V end was cut by 4 bases, the J end by 1 base, with 10 bases between. The CDR3 protein is CASSSVDRNTEAFF. CDR3 DNA: TGTGCCAGCAGCTCTGTGGACAGGAACACTGAAGCTTTCTTT.

The chain carries TRBV5-1 and TRBJ1-6, with D perhaps TRBD1 (5 bases). Trimming pared 0 bases from V and 10 bases from J, leaving 14 bases between. The germline V gene has CDR1 SGHRS and CDR2 YFSETQ. The CDR3 spans 15 residues. The CDR3 DNA is TGCGCCAGCAGCTTGGACAGGCGGGAAGGCTCACCCCTCCACTTT. It codes for CASSLDRREGSPLHF. Combining the CDR3 with reference TRBV5-1 and TRBJ1-6 gives the whole variable domain KAGVTQTPRYLIKTRGQQVTLSCSPISGHRSVSWYQQTPGQGLQFLFEYFSETQRNKGNFPGRFSGRQFSNSRSEMNVSTLELGDSALYLCASSLDRREGSPLHFGNGTRLTVT.

The rearrangement joins TRBV7-6 to TRBJ2-4; 10 bases map to TRBD2. V lost 5 bases and J lost 9; bases outside the gene matches: 10. CDR1 SGHVS and CDR2 FNYEAQ come from the germline V gene. The CDR3 spans 15 residues. CDR3 in amino acids: CASSQVSGGLGIQYF. Written as DNA, the CDR3 is TGTGCCAGCAGCCAAGTTAGCGGGGGGCTGGGCATTCAGTACTTC.

This clonotype was recorded only once. V and J are TRBV5-1 and TRBJ1-2, with D possibly TRBD1 on 6 matching bases. The germline V gene encodes CDR1 SGHRS and CDR2 YFSETQ. The CDR3 sequence is 14 residues long. V was clipped by 1 base and J by 3 bases, with 10 bases between them. The CDR3 DNA reads TGCGCCAGCAGCTTGAACAGGGAGGACTATGGCTACACCTTC. Translation: CASSLNREDYGYTF.

This clonotype showed up just a few times. The chain couples TRBV29-1 to TRBJ2-7, with 7 bases aligning to TRBD1. The V gene end was trimmed by 7 bases and the J gene end by 1 base; junction bases not matched to a gene: 4. Looked up from germline, CDR1 is SQVTM and CDR2 is ANQGSEA. CDR3 length: 12 residues. The DNA of the CDR3 is TGCAGCGCCGGGGACAGTTCCTACGAGCAGTACTTC. It specifies CSAGDSSYEQYF.

This clonotype was counted only a few times. This chain links TRBV20-1 with TRBJ1-2, with no clear D. This CDR3 is built from 14 residues. Germline V gene sequence: CDR1 DFQATT, CDR2 SNEGSKA (reference sequence). Between the trimmed V and J ends, which lost 5 bases and 2 bases, there was a span of 15 bases. Here the CDR3 reads CSAPWPRPNYGYTF. DNA of the CDR3: TGCAGTGCTCCCTGGCCCCGACCGAACTATGGCTACACCTTC.

In its sample, this clonotype ranks as large. The CDR3 loop is CASSPGTGGMETQYF. The CDR3 DNA follows: TGCGCCAGCAGCCCCGGGACAGGGGGCATGGAGACCCAGTACTTC. The chain has TRBV5-1 and TRBJ2-5, with 12 bases that match TRBD1. V gave up 4 bases and J gave up 5 bases; unmatched junction bases: 6. The CDR3 has 15 amino acids. Germline lookup yields CDR1 SGHRS and CDR2 YFSETQ.

This rearrangement joins TRBV7-2 to TRBJ1-1; D gene uncertain. The germline gives CDR1 SGHTA, CDR2 FQGNSA. V lost 1 base and J 1 base, leaving 4 bases between the germline ends. This CDR3 is 13 amino acids long. The DNA for the CDR3 is TGTGCCAGCAGCTTAGGGCAGAACACTGAAGCTTTCTTT. Translated, it gives CASSLGQNTEAFF.

Within the sample, this clonotype is medium-sized (0.01 to 0.1%). The chain is built from TRBV20-1 and TRBJ1-2; no definite D call. The CDR3 runs 10 residues. Looked up from germline, CDR1 is DFQATT and CDR2 is SNEGSKA (reference sequence). The V end was cut by 3 bases, the J end by 6 bases, with 5 bases between. CDR3 loop: CSARRDGYTF. DNA for the CDR3: TGCAGTGCTAGGCGGGATGGCTACACCTTC.

The CDR3 loop reads CASSPEGNQPQHF. CDR3 nucleotides: TGTGCCAGCTCACCGGAAGGGAATCAGCCCCAGCATTTT. V usage is TRBV18 and J usage is TRBJ1-5; no definite D call. CDR1 and CDR2 from the germline V gene are KGHSH and LQKENI. This CDR3 has 13 residues. V gave up 3 bases and J gave up 4 bases, with 7 bases separating them.

In its sample, this clonotype ranks as medium-sized. The CDR3 nucleotides are TGCAGTGCCACTAGCGGGGGGTCAAATACGCAGTATTTT. Amino acids: CSATSGGSNTQYF. The genes are TRBV20-1 and TRBJ2-3; 12 bases align to TRBD2. V lost 6 bases to trimming and J lost 7 bases; unmatched junction nucleotides: 5. Germline-derived CDR1 and CDR2 are DFQATT and SNEGSKA (reference sequence). The CDR3 contains 13 residues.

This clonotype has a handful of counts. The rearrangement links TRBV19 to TRBJ1-1; D is undetermined. The CDR3 covers 13 residues. Germline V gives CDR1 LNHDA, CDR2 SQIVND (reference sequence). V was clipped by 4 bases and J by 7 bases, with 13 bases between them. The chain's CDR3 is CASSTVGGLEAFF. The CDR3 DNA reads TGTGCCAGTAGTACGGTGGGAGGGCTTGAAGCTTTCTTT.

This rearrangement joins TRBV20-1 to TRBJ2-3, with 9 positions matching TRBD1. J lost 0 bases, V lost 6 bases, and 10 bases had no gene match. Germline V gives CDR1 DFQATT, CDR2 SNEGSKA (reference sequence). The CDR3 spans 16 residues. In nucleotides, the CDR3 is TGCAGTGCAGAGGGACAGGGCTATACTAGCACAGATACGCAGTATTTT. It translates to CSAEGQGYTSTDTQYF.

This clonotype counts as medium-sized. The chain employs TRBV20-1 and TRBJ1-6; 7 bases agree with TRBD1. Germline V gene sequence: CDR1 DFQATT, CDR2 SNEGSKA (reference sequence). The CDR3 sequence is 12 residues long. V lost 5 bases to trimming and J lost 6 bases; unmatched junction nucleotides: 1. CDR3 sequence reads: CSAHRGNSPLHF. For the CDR3, the DNA is TGCAGTGCTCACAGGGGTAATTCACCCCTCCACTTT.

This clonotype is medium-sized within its sample. The V call is TRBV20-1, the J call TRBJ1-2; no clear D. This CDR3 region has 11 residues. V was clipped by 6 bases and J by 4 bases, with 9 bases between them. Germline loops: CDR1 DFQATT, CDR2 SNEGSKA (reference sequence). The CDR3 protein is CSASPGYGYTF. CDR3 in DNA: TGCAGTGCGTCCCCAGGCTATGGCTACACCTTC.

The CDR3 sequence: CASSFFDRNTEAFF. In DNA, the CDR3 is TGTGCCAGCAGTTTCTTCGACAGGAATACTGAAGCTTTCTTT. The rearrangement links TRBV27 to TRBJ1-1, with D perhaps matching TRBD1 (6 bases). This CDR3 is 14 amino acids long. V lost 3 bases and J 5 bases, leaving 13 bases between the germline ends. Germline loops: CDR1 MNHEY, CDR2 SMNVEV (reference sequence).

V is TRBV7-9 and J is TRBJ1-5; tentative D call: TRBD1 (5 bases). The CDR3 extends over 17 amino acids. The V end was cut by 3 bases, the J end by 2 bases, with 17 bases between. Germline values: CDR1 SEHNR, CDR2 FQNEAQ (reference sequence). The CDR3 DNA reads TGTGCCAGCAGCTTTGTCGGCTTTTTGGGGCGCAATCAGCCCCAGCATTTT. Encoded protein: CASSFVGFLGRNQPQHF.

By sample fraction, this clonotype is medium-sized. The V and J genes are TRBV20-1 and TRBJ1-6; 7 nucleotides match TRBD1. V shed 3 bases and J 13 bases; nucleotides not matched to a gene: 9. The CDR3 length is 13 residues. Germline loops: CDR1 DFQATT, CDR2 SNEGSKA (reference sequence). The chain's CDR3 is CSASGTVGLPLHF. CDR3 in DNA: TGCAGTGCTAGCGGGACAGTCGGGTTGCCCCTCCACTTT.

By share, this clonotype counts as medium-sized. The chain couples TRBV6-1 to TRBJ1-2; D unclear. The CDR3 length is 12 residues. Germline V CDR1 and CDR2: MNHNS, SASEGT. The V end was cut by 8 bases, the J end by 8 bases, with 15 bases between. The CDR3, as DNA: TGTGCCAGCTCGGCAGGCCAACTGGGCTACACCTTC. It is translated as CASSAGQLGYTF.

The table lists this clonotype with a few counts. This chain connects TRBV7-6 to TRBJ2-1; D possibly corresponds to TRBD1 (5 bases). The V gene lost 7 bases and the J gene lost 7 bases, with 17 bases spanning the gap. This CDR3 region has 14 residues. Germline CDR1 SGHVS, CDR2 FNYEAQ. The CDR3 DNA follows: TGTGCCAGCAAGGTGTGGGGCCCGGGTAATGAGCAGTTCTTC. It codes for CASKVWGPGNEQFF.

Only a few counts were recorded for this clonotype. V usage is TRBV20-1 and J usage is TRBJ1-5; 10 positions agree with TRBD1. The CDR3 loop spans 19 amino acids. Germline loops: CDR1 DFQATT, CDR2 SNEGSKA (reference sequence). Trimming removed 6 bases from V and 2 bases from J; junction bases left unmatched: 19. CDR3 bases: TGCAGTGCCTTGGGGATAGGGACAGGGGAAATCTTAGGCAATCAGCCCCAGCATTTT. Amino acids: CSALGIGTGEILGNQPQHF.

This clonotype is medium-sized in the sample. V usage is TRBV20-1 and J usage is TRBJ1-5; D is ambiguous. The germline V gene has CDR1 DFQATT and CDR2 SNEGSKA (reference sequence). The CDR3 is made up of 13 amino acids. The V end was cut by 0 bases, the J end by 6 bases, with 9 bases between. The CDR3 DNA follows: TGCAGTGCTAGAGACGGGCCGGGTCAGCCCCAGCATTTT. Protein: CSARDGPGQPQHF.

This clonotype occurred a few times. J is TRBJ1-1 and V is TRBV11-3; the match to TRBD1 covers 8 bases. The germline V gene encodes CDR1 SGHNT and CDR2 YENEEA. V shed 4 bases, J shed 7 bases, and the junction held 8 bases outside the gene matches. The CDR3 sequence is 14 residues long. CDR3 residues: CASSCGQGRGEAFF. CDR3 bases: TGTGCCAGCAGCTGCGGACAGGGCCGGGGTGAAGCTTTCTTT.

This clonotype was seen more than once but under ten times. J is TRBJ1-5 and V is TRBV5-6, with 10 bases matching TRBD1. The germline V gene encodes CDR1 SGHDT and CDR2 YYEEEE. V was clipped by 4 bases and J by 5 bases; unmatched bases: 6. The CDR3 spans 15 residues. Here the CDR3 reads CASSVGDRGYQPQHF. In DNA, the CDR3 is TGTGCCAGCAGCGTAGGGGACAGGGGATATCAGCCCCAGCATTTT.

This chain links TRBV18 with TRBJ1-5, with unresolved D. CDR1 and CDR2 (germline): KGHSH, LQKENI. V dropped 2 bases and J dropped 3 bases, with 5 bases sitting between them. The CDR3 has 13 amino acids. The chain's CDR3 is CASSPGDNQPQHF. In DNA, the CDR3 is TGTGCCAGCTCACCAGGGGACAATCAGCCCCAGCATTTT.

This clonotype occurred a few times. The rearrangement links TRBV20-1 to TRBJ2-5; TRBD2 matches at 9 bases. Unmatched junction bases numbered 8, after V lost 4 bases and J lost 5 bases. The CDR3 is 14 amino acids. Germline V gives CDR1 DFQATT, CDR2 SNEGSKA (reference sequence). This CDR3 is CSAKAGGLGETQYF. The CDR3 nucleotides read TGCAGTGCTAAAGCGGGGGGTTTAGGTGAGACCCAGTACTTC.

This clonotype was recorded a few times. The V gene is TRBV20-1, the J gene TRBJ1-6; D uncertain. Germline V gene sequence: CDR1 DFQATT, CDR2 SNEGSKA (reference sequence). CDR3 length: 14 amino acids. V was trimmed by 3 bases and J by 7 bases, leaving 13 bases between them. CDR3 residues: CSARGSPWNSPLHF. The CDR3 nucleotides read TGCAGTGCTAGGGGCTCCCCTTGGAATTCACCCCTCCACTTT.

This clonotype has more than one count but fewer than ten. This chain uses TRBV21-1 with TRBJ1-2. TRBV21-1 represents a pseudogene. The CDR3 has 14 amino acids. The CDR3 sequence: CASSKENRSRGYTF. For the CDR3, the DNA is TGTGCCAGCAGCAAGGAAAACAGATCAAGGGGCTACACCTTC.

The chain is built from TRBV19 and TRBJ2-7, with TRBD1 matching 9 bases. V lost 1 base to trimming and J lost 6 bases; unmatched junction nucleotides: 7. The CDR3 sequence is 15 residues long. The germline V gene encodes CDR1 LNHDA and CDR2 SQIVND (reference sequence). The chain's CDR3 is CASSIGPGQGGEQYF. DNA of the CDR3: TGTGCCAGTAGTATAGGCCCGGGACAGGGAGGCGAGCAGTACTTC.

Turning to this clonotype: Its ends do not fully match the called genes, so a read error is possible. The chain links TRBV7-7 to TRBJ2-2; D possibly uses TRBD1 or TRBD2 (5 bases each). The CDR3 consists of 14 residues. In germline, CDR1 is SSHAT, CDR2 FNYEAQ (reference sequence). CDR3 in amino acids: CASSLVEGTGELFF. In DNA form, the CDR3 reads TGTGCTAGCAGCCTGGTCGAGGGGACCGGGGAGCTGTTTTTT.

This clonotype was observed a few times. This chain uses TRBV5-4 with TRBJ1-2, with TRBD1 matching over 11 bases. Germline assignment: CDR1 SGHNT and CDR2 YYREEE (reference sequence). The CDR3 has 14 amino acids. J lost 2 bases, V lost 3 bases, and 0 bases had no gene match. CDR3: CASSWDRGNYGYTF. CDR3 sequence (DNA): TGTGCCAGCAGCTGGGACAGGGGGAACTATGGCTACACCTTC.